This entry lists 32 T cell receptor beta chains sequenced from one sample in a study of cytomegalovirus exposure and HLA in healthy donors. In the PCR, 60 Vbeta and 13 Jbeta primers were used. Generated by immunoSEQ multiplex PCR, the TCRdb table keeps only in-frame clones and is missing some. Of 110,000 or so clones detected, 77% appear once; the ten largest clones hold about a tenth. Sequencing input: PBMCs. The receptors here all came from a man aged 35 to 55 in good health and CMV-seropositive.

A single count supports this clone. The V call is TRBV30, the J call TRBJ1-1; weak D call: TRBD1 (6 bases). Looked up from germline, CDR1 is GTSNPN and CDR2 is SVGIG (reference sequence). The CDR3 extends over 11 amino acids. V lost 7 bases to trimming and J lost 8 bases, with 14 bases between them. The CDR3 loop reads CASIQGFEAFF. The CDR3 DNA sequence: TGTGCCTCGATACAGGGCTTCGAAGCTTTCTTT.

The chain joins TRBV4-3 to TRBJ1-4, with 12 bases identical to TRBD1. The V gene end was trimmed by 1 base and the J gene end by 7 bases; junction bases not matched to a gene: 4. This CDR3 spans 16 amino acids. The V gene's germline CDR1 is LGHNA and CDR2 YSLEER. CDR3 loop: CASSQGDRGRSEKLFF. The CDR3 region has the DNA TGCGCCAGCAGCCAAGGGGACAGGGGGCGATCTGAAAAACTGTTTTTT.

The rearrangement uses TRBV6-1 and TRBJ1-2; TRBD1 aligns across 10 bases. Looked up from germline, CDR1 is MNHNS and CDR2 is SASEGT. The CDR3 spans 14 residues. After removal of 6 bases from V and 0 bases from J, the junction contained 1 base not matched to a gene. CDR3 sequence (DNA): TGTGCCAGCAGGGACAGGGGGACTAACTATGGCTACACCTTC. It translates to CASRDRGTNYGYTF.

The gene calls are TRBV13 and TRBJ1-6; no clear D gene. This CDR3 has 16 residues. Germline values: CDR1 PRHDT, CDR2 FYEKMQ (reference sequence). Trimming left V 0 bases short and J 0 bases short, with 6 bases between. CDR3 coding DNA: TGTGCCAGCAGCTTAGGTGGCTTCTCCTATAATTCACCCCTCCACTTT. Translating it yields CASSLGGFSYNSPLHF.

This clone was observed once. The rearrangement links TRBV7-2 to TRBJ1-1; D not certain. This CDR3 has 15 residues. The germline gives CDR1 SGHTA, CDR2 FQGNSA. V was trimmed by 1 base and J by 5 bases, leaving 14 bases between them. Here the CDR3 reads CASSLDAAPRTEAFF. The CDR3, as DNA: TGTGCCAGCAGCTTAGATGCGGCCCCAAGGACTGAAGCTTTCTTT.

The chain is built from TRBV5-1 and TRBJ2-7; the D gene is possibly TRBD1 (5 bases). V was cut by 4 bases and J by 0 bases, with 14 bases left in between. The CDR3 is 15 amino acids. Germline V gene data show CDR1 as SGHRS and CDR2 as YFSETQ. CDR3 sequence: CASSQTRQSSYEQYF. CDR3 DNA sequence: TGCGCCAGCAGCCAAACCCGACAGAGCTCCTACGAGCAGTACTTC.

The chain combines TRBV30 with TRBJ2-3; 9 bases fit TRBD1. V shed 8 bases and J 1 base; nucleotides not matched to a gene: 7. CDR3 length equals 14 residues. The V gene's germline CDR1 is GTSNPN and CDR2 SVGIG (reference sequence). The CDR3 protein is CAGNRGLGTDTQYF. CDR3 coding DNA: TGTGCCGGAAACAGGGGGCTCGGCACAGATACGCAGTATTTT.

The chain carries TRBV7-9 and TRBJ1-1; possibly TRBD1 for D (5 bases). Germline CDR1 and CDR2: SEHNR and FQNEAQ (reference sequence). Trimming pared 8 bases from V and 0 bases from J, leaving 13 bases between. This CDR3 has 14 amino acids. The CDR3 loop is CASSDSRLNTEAFF. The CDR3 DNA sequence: TGTGCCAGCTCCGACAGTCGTTTGAACACTGAAGCTTTCTTT.

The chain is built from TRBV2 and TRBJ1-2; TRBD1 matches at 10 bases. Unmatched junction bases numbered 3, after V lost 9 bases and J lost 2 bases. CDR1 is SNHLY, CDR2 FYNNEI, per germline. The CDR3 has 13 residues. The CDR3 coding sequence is TGTGCCAGAAGACAGGGGGCGAACTATGGCTACACCTTC. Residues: CARRQGANYGYTF.

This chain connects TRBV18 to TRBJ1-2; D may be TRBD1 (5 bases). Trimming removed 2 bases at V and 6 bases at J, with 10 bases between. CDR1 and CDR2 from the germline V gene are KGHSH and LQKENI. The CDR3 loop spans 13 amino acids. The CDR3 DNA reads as TGTGCCAGCTCACCAGGACAATCCGATGGCTACACCTTC. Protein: CASSPGQSDGYTF.

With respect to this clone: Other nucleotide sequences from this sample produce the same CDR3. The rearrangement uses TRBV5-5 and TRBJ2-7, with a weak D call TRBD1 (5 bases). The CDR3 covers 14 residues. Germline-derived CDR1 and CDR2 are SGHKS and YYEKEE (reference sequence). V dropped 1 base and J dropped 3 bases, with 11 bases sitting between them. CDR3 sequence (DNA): TGTGCCAGCAGCTTGTCCGGGCAGGGCTACGAGCAGTACTTC. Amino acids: CASSLSGQGYEQYF.

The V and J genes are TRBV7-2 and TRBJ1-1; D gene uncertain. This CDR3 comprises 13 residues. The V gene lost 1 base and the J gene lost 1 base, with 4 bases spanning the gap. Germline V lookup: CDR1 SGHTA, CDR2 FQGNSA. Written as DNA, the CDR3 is TGTGCCAGCAGCTTAGTACAGAACACTGAAGCTTTCTTT. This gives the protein CASSLVQNTEAFF.

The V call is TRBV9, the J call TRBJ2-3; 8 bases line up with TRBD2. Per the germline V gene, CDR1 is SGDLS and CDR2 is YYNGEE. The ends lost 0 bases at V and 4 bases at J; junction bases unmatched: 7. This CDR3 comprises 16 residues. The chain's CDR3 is CASSVVGGGLADTQYF. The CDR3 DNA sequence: TGTGCCAGCAGCGTAGTTGGCGGGGGGCTCGCAGATACGCAGTATTTT.

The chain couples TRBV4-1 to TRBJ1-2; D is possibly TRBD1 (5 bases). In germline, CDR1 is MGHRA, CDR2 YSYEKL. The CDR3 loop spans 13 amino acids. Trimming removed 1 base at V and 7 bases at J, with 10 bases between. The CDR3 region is CASSQVQGPGYTF. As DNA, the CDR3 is TGCGCCAGCAGCCAAGTCCAGGGTCCTGGCTACACCTTC.

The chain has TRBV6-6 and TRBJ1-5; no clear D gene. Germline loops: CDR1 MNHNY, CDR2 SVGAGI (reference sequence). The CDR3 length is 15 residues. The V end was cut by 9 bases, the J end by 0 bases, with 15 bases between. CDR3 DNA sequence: TGTGCCAGTACTACAACGGGTGATAGCAATCAGCCCCAGCATTTT. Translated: CASTTTGDSNQPQHF.

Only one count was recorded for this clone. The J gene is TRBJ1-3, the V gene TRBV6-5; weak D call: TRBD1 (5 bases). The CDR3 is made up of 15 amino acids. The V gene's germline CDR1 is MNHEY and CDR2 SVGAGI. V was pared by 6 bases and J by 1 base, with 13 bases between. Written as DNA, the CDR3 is TGTGCCAGCAGGGGGGGTACAGGTTCTGGAAACACCATATATTTT. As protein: CASRGGTGSGNTIYF.

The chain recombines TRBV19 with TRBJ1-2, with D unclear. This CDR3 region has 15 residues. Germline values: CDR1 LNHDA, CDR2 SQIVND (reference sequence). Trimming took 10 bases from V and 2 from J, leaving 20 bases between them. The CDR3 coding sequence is TGTGCCACCCGTCCTCAGGCCCCCCAGAACTATGGCTACACCTTC. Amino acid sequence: CATRPQAPQNYGYTF.

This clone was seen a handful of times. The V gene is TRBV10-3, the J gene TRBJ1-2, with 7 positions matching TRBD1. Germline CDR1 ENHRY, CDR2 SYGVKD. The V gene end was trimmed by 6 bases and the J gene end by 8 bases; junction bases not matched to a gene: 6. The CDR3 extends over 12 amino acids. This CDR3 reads CAIRQGEAGYTF. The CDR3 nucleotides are TGTGCCATCAGGCAGGGGGAAGCGGGCTACACCTTC.

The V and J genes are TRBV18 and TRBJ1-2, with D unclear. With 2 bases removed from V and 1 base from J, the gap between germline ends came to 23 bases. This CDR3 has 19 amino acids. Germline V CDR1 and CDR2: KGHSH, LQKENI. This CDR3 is CASSPTQPPDTDSNYGYTF. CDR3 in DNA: TGTGCCAGCTCACCAACTCAACCCCCCGACACTGATAGTAACTATGGCTACACCTTC.

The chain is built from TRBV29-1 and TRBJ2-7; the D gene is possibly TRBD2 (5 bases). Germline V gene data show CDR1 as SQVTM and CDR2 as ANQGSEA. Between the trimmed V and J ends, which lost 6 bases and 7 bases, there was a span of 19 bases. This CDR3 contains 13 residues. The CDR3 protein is CSVTRGGLGEQYF. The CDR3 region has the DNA TGCAGCGTGACACGCGGAGGCCTTGGGGAGCAGTACTTC.

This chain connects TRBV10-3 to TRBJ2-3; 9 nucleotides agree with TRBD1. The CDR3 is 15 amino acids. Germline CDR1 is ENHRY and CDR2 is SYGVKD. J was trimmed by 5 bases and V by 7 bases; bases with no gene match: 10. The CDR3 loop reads CAIKPTGGAKDTQYF. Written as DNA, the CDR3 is TGTGCCATCAAGCCCACAGGGGGCGCTAAAGATACGCAGTATTTT.

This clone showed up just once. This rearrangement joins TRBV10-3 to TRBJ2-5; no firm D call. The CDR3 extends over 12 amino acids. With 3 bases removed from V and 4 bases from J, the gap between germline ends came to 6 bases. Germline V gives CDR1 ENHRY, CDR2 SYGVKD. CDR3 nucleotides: TGTGCCATCAGTGAACACCGAGAGACCCAGTACTTC. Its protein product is CAISEHRETQYF.

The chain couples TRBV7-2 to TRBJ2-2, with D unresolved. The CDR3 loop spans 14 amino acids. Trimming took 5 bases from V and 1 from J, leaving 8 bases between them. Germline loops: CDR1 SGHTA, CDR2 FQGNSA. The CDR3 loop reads CASSLQLNTGELFF. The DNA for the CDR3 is TGTGCCAGCAGCCTACAGTTGAACACCGGGGAGCTGTTTTTT.

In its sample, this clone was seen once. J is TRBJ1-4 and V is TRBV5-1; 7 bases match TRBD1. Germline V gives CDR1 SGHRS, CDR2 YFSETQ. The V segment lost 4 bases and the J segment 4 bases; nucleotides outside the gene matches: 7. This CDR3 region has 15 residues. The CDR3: CASSLRTGSNEKLFF. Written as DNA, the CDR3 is TGCGCCAGCAGCCTGAGGACAGGAAGTAATGAAAAACTGTTTTTT.

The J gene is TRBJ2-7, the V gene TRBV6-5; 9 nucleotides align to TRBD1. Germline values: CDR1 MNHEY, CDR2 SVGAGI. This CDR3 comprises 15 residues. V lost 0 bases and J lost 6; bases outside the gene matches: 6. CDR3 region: CASSYSRTGASEQYF. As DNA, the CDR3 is TGTGCCAGCAGTTACTCCCGGACAGGGGCGTCCGAGCAGTACTTC.

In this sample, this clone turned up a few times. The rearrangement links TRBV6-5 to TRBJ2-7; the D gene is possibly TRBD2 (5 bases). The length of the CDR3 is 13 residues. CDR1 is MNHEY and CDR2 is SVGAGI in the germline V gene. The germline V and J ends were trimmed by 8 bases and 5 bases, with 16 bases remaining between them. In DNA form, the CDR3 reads TGTGCCAGCGCCAGTGTGGACTGGGACGAGCAGTACTTC. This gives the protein CASASVDWDEQYF.

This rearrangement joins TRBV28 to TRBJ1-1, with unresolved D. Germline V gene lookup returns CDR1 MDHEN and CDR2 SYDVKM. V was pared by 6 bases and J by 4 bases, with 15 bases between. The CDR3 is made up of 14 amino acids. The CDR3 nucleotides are TGTGCCAGCAGGAGTTTTTTGGGAGGCACTGAAGCTTTCTTT. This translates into CASRSFLGGTEAFF.

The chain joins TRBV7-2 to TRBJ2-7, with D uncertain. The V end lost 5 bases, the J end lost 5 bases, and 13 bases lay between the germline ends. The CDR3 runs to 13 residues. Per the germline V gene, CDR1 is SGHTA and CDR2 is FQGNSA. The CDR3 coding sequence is TGTGCCAGCAGCCCTAACTATCAAGACGAGCAGTACTTC. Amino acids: CASSPNYQDEQYF.

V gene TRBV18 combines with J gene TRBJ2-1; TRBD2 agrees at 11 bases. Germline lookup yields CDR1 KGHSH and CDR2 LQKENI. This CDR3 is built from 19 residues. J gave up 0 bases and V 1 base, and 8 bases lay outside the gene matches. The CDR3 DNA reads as TGTGCCAGCTCACCACTCGTTAGCGGGGGGGAGAGCTCCTACAATGAGCAGTTCTTC. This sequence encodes CASSPLVSGGESSYNEQFF.

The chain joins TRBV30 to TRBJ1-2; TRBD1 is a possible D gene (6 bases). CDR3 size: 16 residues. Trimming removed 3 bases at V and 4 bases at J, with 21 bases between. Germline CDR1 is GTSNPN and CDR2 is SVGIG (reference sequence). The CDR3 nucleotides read TGTGCCTGGAGCAAGGCCCCGGGGCAGGGGCTCTATGGCTACACCTTC. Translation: CAWSKAPGQGLYGYTF.

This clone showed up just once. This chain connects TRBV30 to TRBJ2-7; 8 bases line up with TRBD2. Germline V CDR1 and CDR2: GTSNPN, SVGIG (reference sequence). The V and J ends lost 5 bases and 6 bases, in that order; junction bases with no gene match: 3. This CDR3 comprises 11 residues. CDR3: CAWGRGAEQYF. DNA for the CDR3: TGTGCCTGGGGGCGGGGGGCCGAGCAGTACTTC.

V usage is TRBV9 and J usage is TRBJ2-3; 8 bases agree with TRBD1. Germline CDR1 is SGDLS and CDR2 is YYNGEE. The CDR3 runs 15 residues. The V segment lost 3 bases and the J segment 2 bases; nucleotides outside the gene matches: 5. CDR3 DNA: TGTGCCAGCAGCGCCAGACAGGGGTCCACAGATACGCAGTATTTT. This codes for CASSARQGSTDTQYF.